The 19 T cell receptor beta chains reported below all come from one sample, sequenced in a study of cytomegalovirus exposure and HLA in healthy donors. Primers: 60 Vbeta forward and 13 Jbeta reverse. The assay was immunoSEQ multiplex PCR, and TCRdb's table has in-frame clones only and misses some. The table lists around 150,000 clones, roughly 71% of them singletons, with 7.4% in the top ten. The sample comprised PBMCs. The source of these receptors is a male donor in good health and CMV-seropositive.

A few counts support this clone. The V and J genes are TRBV2 and TRBJ2-2; no clear D gene. The CDR3 is made up of 13 amino acids. Germline values: CDR1 SNHLY, CDR2 FYNNEI. The V and J ends lost 5 bases and 3 bases respectively, with 7 bases between them. The CDR3 loop is CASSSTYTGELFF. The CDR3 nucleotides read TGTGCCAGCAGTTCGACATACACCGGGGAGCTGTTTTTT.

The chain carries TRBV4-1 and TRBJ1-1; TRBD1 is a possible D gene (6 bases). Germline CDR1 MGHRA, CDR2 YSYEKL. This CDR3 contains 14 residues. V dropped 1 base and J dropped 5 bases, with 11 bases sitting between them. The CDR3 DNA sequence: TGCGCCAGCAGCCAAGCAGGGCAGGGGACTGAAGCTTTCTTT. This translates into CASSQAGQGTEAFF.

The chain joins TRBV5-8 to TRBJ2-1, with 10 bases lining up with TRBD2. Germline-derived CDR1 and CDR2 are SGHTS and YDEGEE. Trimming removed 2 bases from V and 9 bases from J; junction bases left unmatched: 11. This CDR3 is built from 16 residues. CDR3 DNA: TGTGCCAGCAGCTTTAGCGGGGGGTACAAAAGGGGTGAGCAGTTCTTC. Translated: CASSFSGGYKRGEQFF.

Worth noting for this clone: Germline is not matched at one junction end, which may reflect a read error. The chain uses TRBV7-7 and TRBJ2-7; 7 nucleotides match TRBD2. The CDR3 covers 14 residues. Germline CDR1 reads SSHAT; CDR2 reads FNYEAQ (reference sequence). CDR3 sequence: CASSLRAGPYEQYF. In nucleotides, the CDR3 is TGTGCTAGCAGCCTTAGAGCGGGACCTTACGAGCAGTACTTC.

The rearrangement links TRBV5-1 to TRBJ2-7; 9 positions match TRBD1. Germline loops: CDR1 SGHRS, CDR2 YFSETQ. The CDR3 has 14 residues. The V segment lost 4 bases and the J segment 3 bases; nucleotides outside the gene matches: 5. The CDR3 is CASSGGQGGYEQYF. The CDR3 nucleotides are TGCGCCAGCAGCGGGGGACAGGGAGGCTACGAGCAGTACTTC. Full variable domain (missing parts from reference TRBV5-1 and TRBJ2-7): KAGVTQTPRYLIKTRGQQVTLSCSPISGHRSVSWYQQTPGQGLQFLFEYFSETQRNKGNFPGRFSGRQFSNSRSEMNVSTLELGDSALYLCASSGGQGGYEQYFGPGTRLTVT.

This sequence joins TRBV10-1 and TRBJ2-2, with D perhaps TRBD2 (5 bases). Germline V gives CDR1 WNHNN, CDR2 SYGVQD (reference sequence). CDR3 length equals 14 residues. V gave up 3 bases and J gave up 6 bases, with 11 bases separating them. CDR3 DNA: TGCGCCAGCAGTGAAGTAGGGAGATCCGGGGAGCTGTTTTTT. This encodes CASSEVGRSGELFF.

J is TRBJ2-3 and V is TRBV7-9, with D perhaps matching TRBD2 (7 bases). V shed 6 bases and J shed 3 bases, with 19 bases lying between them. This CDR3 contains 16 residues. Per the germline V gene, CDR1 is SEHNR and CDR2 is FQNEAQ (reference sequence). The CDR3 loop is CASSRGAGIGTDTQYF. In nucleotides, the CDR3 is TGTGCCAGCAGTCGGGGGGCAGGTATTGGAACAGATACGCAGTATTTT.

This clone was counted once. This sequence joins TRBV2 and TRBJ2-7; weak D call: TRBD1 (6 bases). Per germline, CDR1 SNHLY and CDR2 FYNNEI. CDR3 length: 18 residues. Trimming shortened V by 5 bases and J by 1 base, and 24 bases separated the two germline ends. In nucleotides, the CDR3 is TGTGCCAGCAGTCTACCGCTTACAGGGTATGGTGGATCCTACGAGCAGTACTTC. This sequence encodes CASSLPLTGYGGSYEQYF.

The chain combines TRBV11-2 with TRBJ1-6, with 8 bases aligning to TRBD1. V lost 4 bases, J lost 7 bases, and 6 bases stayed unmatched. This CDR3 has 15 residues. In germline, CDR1 is SGHAT, CDR2 FQNNGV. CDR3 DNA sequence: TGTGCCAGCAGCTCCAGGGGGCCGGGGAATTCACCCCTCCACTTT. This sequence encodes CASSSRGPGNSPLHF.

The genes are TRBV6-1 and TRBJ1-1; the D is unclear. Per germline, CDR1 MNHNS and CDR2 SASEGT. V lost 6 bases and J lost 5, with 13 bases in between. The CDR3 is made up of 13 amino acids. This chain's CDR3 is CASRPNRRTEAFF. As DNA, the CDR3 is TGTGCCAGCAGGCCCAACCGGAGGACTGAAGCTTTCTTT.

The chain employs TRBV29-1 and TRBJ2-7; no reliable D call. V lost 4 bases and J 2 bases, leaving 15 bases between the germline ends. Germline values: CDR1 SQVTM, CDR2 ANQGSEA. This CDR3 comprises 14 residues. The CDR3 here is CSVVDPSRAYEQYF. As DNA, the CDR3 is TGCAGCGTTGTTGACCCCTCACGGGCCTACGAGCAGTACTTC.

This clone has a handful of counts. The chain uses TRBV11-1 and TRBJ2-7; the D gene is possibly TRBD1 (5 bases). Germline values: CDR1 SGHAT, CDR2 FQDESV (reference sequence). The V gene lost 0 bases and the J gene lost 6 bases, with 12 bases spanning the gap. This CDR3 contains 14 residues. DNA for the CDR3: TGTGCCAGCAGCTTAGCAGGGGTCGGAGCCGAGCAGTACTTC. This translates into CASSLAGVGAEQYF.

The chain combines TRBV4-3 with TRBJ1-3, with D unclear. CDR3 length: 14 residues. V lost 0 bases and J lost 9, with 12 bases in between. The germline gives CDR1 LGHNA, CDR2 YSLEER. CDR3 protein: CASSQDSGRVTIYF. The CDR3 DNA is TGCGCCAGCAGCCAAGATTCAGGCAGAGTCACCATATATTTT.

This clone appeared a few times. The chain carries TRBV30 and TRBJ1-2; D possibly corresponds to TRBD1 (5 bases). This CDR3 is 13 amino acids long. V lost 1 base and J 5 bases, leaving 11 bases between the germline ends. CDR1 is GTSNPN, CDR2 SVGIG, per germline (reference sequence). The CDR3 loop reads CAWSDWGEYGYTF. The CDR3 DNA reads as TGTGCCTGGAGTGATTGGGGCGAATATGGCTACACCTTC.

This sequence joins TRBV6-6 and TRBJ1-1; 11 bases map to TRBD1. The V gene end was trimmed by 8 bases and the J gene end by 3 bases; junction bases not matched to a gene: 11. The CDR3 has 16 residues. CDR1 is MNHNY, CDR2 SVGAGI, per germline (reference sequence). CDR3 loop: CASEKRTGGADTEAFF. CDR3 nucleotide sequence: TGTGCCAGCGAAAAGCGGACAGGGGGCGCGGACACTGAAGCTTTCTTT.

The gene calls are TRBV25-1 and TRBJ2-5; D is uncertain. Germline values: CDR1 MGHDK, CDR2 SYGVNS. Trimming pared 2 bases from V and 5 bases from J, leaving 3 bases between. CDR3 length: 11 amino acids. The CDR3 sequence is CASSELETQYF. The CDR3 nucleotides read TGTGCCAGCAGTGAACTGGAGACCCAGTACTTC.

This chain connects TRBV6-1 to TRBJ2-2; a weak D match, TRBD1 (7 bases). V lost 4 bases and J lost 6, with 24 bases in between. The CDR3 spans 18 residues. CDR1 and CDR2 from the germline V gene are MNHNS and SASEGT. The CDR3 loop reads CASSGWLDGQGEAGELFF. The CDR3 nucleotides are TGTGCCAGCAGTGGATGGCTTGACGGCCAGGGGGAGGCCGGGGAGCTGTTTTTT.

The V call is TRBV27, the J call TRBJ1-3; TRBD1 matches 7 bases. This CDR3 contains 17 residues. Germline values: CDR1 MNHEY, CDR2 SMNVEV (reference sequence). The V segment lost 6 bases and the J segment 2 bases; nucleotides outside the gene matches: 13. This chain's CDR3 is CASRSFGPDRAGNTIYF. In nucleotides, the CDR3 is TGTGCCAGCAGATCCTTTGGCCCCGACAGGGCTGGAAACACCATATATTTT.

The V gene is TRBV19, the J gene TRBJ1-1, with unresolved D. The CDR3 extends over 16 amino acids. The germline gives CDR1 LNHDA, CDR2 SQIVND (reference sequence). The V end lost 0 bases, the J end lost 0 bases, and 11 bases lay between the germline ends. CDR3 nucleotides: TGTGCCAGTAGTATAGATCTCATCAGAATGAACACTGAAGCTTTCTTT. This encodes CASSIDLIRMNTEAFF.